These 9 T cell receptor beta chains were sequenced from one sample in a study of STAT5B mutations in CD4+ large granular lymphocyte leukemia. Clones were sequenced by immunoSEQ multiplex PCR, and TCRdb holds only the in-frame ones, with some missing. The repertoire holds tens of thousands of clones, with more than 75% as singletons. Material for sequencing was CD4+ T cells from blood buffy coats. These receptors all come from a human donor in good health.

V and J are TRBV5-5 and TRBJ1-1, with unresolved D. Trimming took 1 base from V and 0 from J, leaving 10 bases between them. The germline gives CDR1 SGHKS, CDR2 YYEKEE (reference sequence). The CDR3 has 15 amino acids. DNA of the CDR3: TGTGCCAGCAGCTTGTTTTCAAAGTTGAACACTGAAGCTTTCTTT. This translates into CASSLFSKLNTEAFF.

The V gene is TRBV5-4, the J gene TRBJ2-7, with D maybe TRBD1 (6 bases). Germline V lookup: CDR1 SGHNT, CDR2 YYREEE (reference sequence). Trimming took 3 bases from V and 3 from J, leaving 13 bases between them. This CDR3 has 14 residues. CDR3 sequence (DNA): TGTGCCAGCAGCTCGATCGGGGACAACTACGAGCAGTACTTC. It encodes CASSSIGDNYEQYF.

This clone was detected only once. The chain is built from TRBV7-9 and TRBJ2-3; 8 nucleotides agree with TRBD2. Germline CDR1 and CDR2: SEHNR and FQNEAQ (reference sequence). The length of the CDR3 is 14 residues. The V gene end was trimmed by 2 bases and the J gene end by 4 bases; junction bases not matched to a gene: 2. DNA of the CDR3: TGTGCCAGCAGCTTAAGCGGGAGCTCAGATACGCAGTATTTT. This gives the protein CASSLSGSSDTQYF.

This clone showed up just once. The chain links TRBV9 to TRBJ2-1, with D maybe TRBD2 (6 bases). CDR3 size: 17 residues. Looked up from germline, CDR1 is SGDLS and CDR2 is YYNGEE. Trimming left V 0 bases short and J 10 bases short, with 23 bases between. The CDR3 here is CASSVVALSGAPQEQFF. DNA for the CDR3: TGTGCCAGCAGCGTAGTTGCCCTTAGCGGAGCCCCTCAAGAGCAGTTCTTC.

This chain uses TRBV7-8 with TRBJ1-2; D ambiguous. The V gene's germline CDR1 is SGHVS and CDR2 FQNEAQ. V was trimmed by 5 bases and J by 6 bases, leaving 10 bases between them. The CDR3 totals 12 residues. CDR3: CASSPNRDGYTF. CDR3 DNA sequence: TGTGCCAGCAGCCCAAACCGAGATGGCTACACCTTC. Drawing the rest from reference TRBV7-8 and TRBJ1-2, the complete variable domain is GAGVSQSPRYKVAKRGQDVALRCDPISGHVSLFWYQQALGQGPEFLTYFQNEAQLDKSGLPSDRFFAERPEGSVSTLKIQRTQQEDSAVYLCASSPNRDGYTFGSGTRLTVV.

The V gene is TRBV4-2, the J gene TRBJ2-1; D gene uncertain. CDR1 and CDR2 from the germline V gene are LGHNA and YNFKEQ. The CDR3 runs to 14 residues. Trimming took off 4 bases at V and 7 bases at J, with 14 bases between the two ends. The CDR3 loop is CASSPAGPSNEQFF. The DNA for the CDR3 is TGTGCCAGCAGCCCGGCCGGGCCCAGTAATGAGCAGTTCTTC.

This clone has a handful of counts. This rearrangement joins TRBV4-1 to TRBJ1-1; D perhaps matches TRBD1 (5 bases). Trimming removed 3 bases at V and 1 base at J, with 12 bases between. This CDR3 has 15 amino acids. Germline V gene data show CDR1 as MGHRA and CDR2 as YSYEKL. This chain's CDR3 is CASSHPDIPNTEAFF. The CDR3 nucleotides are TGCGCCAGCAGCCACCCGGACATCCCGAACACTGAAGCTTTCTTT.

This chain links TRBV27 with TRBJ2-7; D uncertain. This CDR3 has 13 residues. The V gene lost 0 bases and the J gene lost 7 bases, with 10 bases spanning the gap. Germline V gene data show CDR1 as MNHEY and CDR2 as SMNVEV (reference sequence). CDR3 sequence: CASSLSVGFEQYF. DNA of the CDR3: TGTGCCAGCAGTTTATCGGTTGGGTTTGAGCAGTACTTC.

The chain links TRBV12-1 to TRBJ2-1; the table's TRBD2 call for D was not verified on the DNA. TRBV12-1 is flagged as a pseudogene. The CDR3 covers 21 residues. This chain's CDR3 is CASSRNDQGLAGVLSYNEQFF. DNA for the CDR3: TGTGCCAGCAGCCGTAACGACCAGGGACTAGCGGGAGTTCTTTCCTACAATGAGCAGTTCTTC.